This passage covers 24 T cell receptor beta chains from one sample sequenced in a study of metastatic and nonmetastatic thyroid tumors. TCRdb reprocessed the PCR reads using MiXCR. The table records over 65,000 clones, around 12% of them present only once. Every patient underwent thyroid surgery untreated. Material: tumor tissue. The receptors shown here come from a female donor with papillary thyroid cancer or a benign thyroid nodule (not recorded which). Some clones in this sample may be carry-over from other donors' samples.

This clone was found a few times. A read error may account for a junction end that differs from germline. This chain links TRBV29-1 with TRBJ2-7; D not certain. CDR3 size: 15 residues. Germline V gives CDR1 SQVTM, CDR2 ANQGSEA. CDR3 sequence: CSVESPEGRMHERYF. The CDR3 coding sequence is TGCAGCGTTGAATCCCCCGAAGGACGGATGCACGAGCGGTACTTC.

In the case of this clone: This clone may be a read error of a much larger clone one base away. The V and J genes are TRBV6-2 or TRBV6-3 and TRBJ2-2; a possible D gene is TRBD1 (6 bases). Germline CDR1 and CDR2: MNHEY and SVGEGT. CDR3 length equals 18 residues. CDR3 bases: TGTGCCATCAGTCCCCGGCTACAGGGTCGGATTGTCGCCGGGGAGCTGTTTTTT. Protein product: CAISPRLQGRIVAGELFF.

This clone has at least ten counts. The V and J genes are TRBV7-9 and TRBJ2-1, with 9 bases lining up with TRBD1. Trimming cost V 2 bases and J 6 bases; bases outside gene matches: 8. Germline V gene sequence: CDR1 SEHNR, CDR2 FQNEAQ (reference sequence). The CDR3 sequence is 16 residues long. This CDR3 is CASSLMAGQGTNEQFF. The DNA for the CDR3 is TGTGCCAGCAGCTTAATGGCGGGACAGGGTACCAATGAGCAGTTCTTC.

This clone has ten or more counts. The V and J genes are TRBV20-1 and TRBJ2-1; TRBD2 agrees at 12 bases. Germline V gene lookup returns CDR1 DFQATT and CDR2 SNEGSKA (reference sequence). With V trimmed by 0 bases and J by 7 bases, 7 bases remained unmatched. CDR3 length: 16 amino acids. The CDR3 protein is CSARDRLAGEFNEQFF. In nucleotides, the CDR3 is TGCAGTGCTAGAGATCGACTAGCGGGAGAGTTTAATGAGCAGTTCTTC.

This clone was counted ten times or more. The chain employs TRBV25-1 and TRBJ2-1; the match to TRBD2 covers 11 bases. The germline CDR1 and CDR2 sequences are MGHDK and SYGVNS. CDR3 size: 15 residues. J gave up 7 bases and V 4 bases, and 6 bases lay outside the gene matches. The CDR3 loop is CASSAPGLAANEQFF. CDR3 coding DNA: TGTGCCAGCAGTGCTCCGGGACTAGCGGCGAATGAGCAGTTCTTC.

As regards this clone: Relative to the germline gene, one junction end is altered; a read error may explain this. The chain uses TRBV4-2 and TRBJ2-2; 9 nucleotides line up with TRBD1. CDR1 is LGHNA and CDR2 is YNFKEQ in the germline V gene. This CDR3 spans 17 amino acids. The CDR3 coding sequence is TGTGCCAGCAGCCAATTCCCGGGACAGGGTAAACACCGGGGAGCTGTTTTT. As protein: CASSQFPGQGKHRGAVF.

To note about this clone: A much larger clone differs by one base, so this may be a read error. J is TRBJ2-3 and V is TRBV4-1; TRBD2 matches at 9 bases. Germline loops: CDR1 MGHRA, CDR2 YSYEKL. V was clipped by 4 bases and J by 7 bases; unmatched bases: 9. The CDR3 extends over 15 amino acids. CDR3 DNA: TGCGCCAGCAGCCTGACTAGCGGACCACATAATACGCAGTATTTT. This sequence encodes CASSLTSGPHNTQYF.

As regards this clone: A much larger clone sits a single nucleotide away, making a read error possible. The rearrangement uses TRBV10-2 and TRBJ1-5, with no clear D. Trimming shortened V by 6 bases and J by 5 bases, and 11 bases separated the two germline ends. This CDR3 spans 13 amino acids. The germline CDR1 and CDR2 sequences are WSHSY and SAAADI. CDR3 region: CASSPQWHQPQHF. CDR3 bases: TGCGCCAGCAGCCCACAGTGGCATCAGCCCCAGCATTTT.

This clone was observed at least ten times. The chain carries TRBV2 and TRBJ2-1; D is unclear. Deletions cut 3 bases from V and 9 bases from J, with 15 bases between. Looked up from germline, CDR1 is SNHLY and CDR2 is FYNNEI. This CDR3 contains 14 residues. CDR3 amino acids: CASSDPYGMVEQFF. DNA of the CDR3: TGTGCCAGCAGTGATCCTTATGGAATGGTTGAGCAGTTCTTC.

This clone came up a few times. The rearrangement links TRBV29-1 to TRBJ2-4, with TRBD1 as a possible D gene (6 bases). Trimming removed 5 bases at V and 8 bases at J, with 16 bases between. The CDR3 is 13 residues long. Germline V gene lookup returns CDR1 SQVTM and CDR2 ANQGSEA. This chain's CDR3 is CSVQQGVKDIQYF. CDR3 bases: TGCAGCGTTCAACAGGGAGTTAAAGACATTCAGTACTTC.

Regarding this clone: A much larger clone sits a single nucleotide away, making a read error possible. Distinct nucleotide sequences in the sample also encode this CDR3. The chain has TRBV5-1 and TRBJ2-7; D could derive from TRBD1 or TRBD2 (6 bases each). This CDR3 is built from 15 residues. Germline V lookup: CDR1 SGHRS, CDR2 YFSETQ. In DNA form, the CDR3 reads TGCGCCAGCAGCTTGGGGAGGGGGAATAACTACAAGCAGTACTTC. This encodes CASSLGRGNNYKQYF.

V is TRBV4-2 and J is TRBJ2-3; 10 bases align to TRBD2. The germline CDR1 and CDR2 sequences are LGHNA and YNFKEQ. V trimming: 1 base; J trimming: 6 bases; junction bases outside the gene matches: 13. The CDR3 has 18 residues. CDR3 loop: CASSQAPLGSGRRDTQYF. The CDR3 DNA sequence: TGTGCCAGCAGCCAAGCCCCTTTGGGTAGCGGGAGGCGGGATACGCAGTATTTT.

This clone showed up many times. The chain uses TRBV12-5 and TRBJ2-1; 8 positions match TRBD2. J gave up 7 bases and V 8 bases, and 16 bases lay outside the gene matches. The CDR3 has 16 amino acids. Germline values: CDR1 LGHNT, CDR2 FRNRAP. CDR3 protein: CASTNTPGGGINEQFF. CDR3 DNA: TGTGCTAGTACCAACACACCGGGAGGGGGAATAAATGAGCAGTTCTTC.

Note on this clone: Just one base apart from a much larger clone, this may be a read error. This CDR3 is missing its conserved last phenylalanine or tryptophan, likely due to a read error. This chain uses TRBV6-1 with TRBJ1-2; D gene uncertain. The CDR3 length is 12 residues. With 4 bases removed from V and 7 bases from J, the gap between germline ends came to 10 bases. CDR1 and CDR2 from the germline V gene are MNHNS and SASEGT. The CDR3 spells CASSVAVGGYTL. The CDR3 DNA reads as TGTGCCAGCAGTGTGGCGGTCGGTGGCTACACCCTC.

This clone was counted ten times or more. The chain has TRBV20-1 and TRBJ1-4; 9 bases fit TRBD1. The CDR3 sequence is 15 residues long. Losses at the gene ends were 6 bases for V and 3 bases for J; bases not matched to a gene: 8. Germline CDR1 is DFQATT and CDR2 is SNEGSKA (reference sequence). The DNA for the CDR3 is TGCAGTGCCAGCTCCCGACAGGGGGCTAATGAAAAACTGTTTTTT. It translates to CSASSRQGANEKLFF.

With regard to this clone: A much larger clone is a single base away; this may be a read error. The same CDR3 can be traced to other DNA sequences in this sample. J is TRBJ2-5 and V is TRBV2; 8 bases map to TRBD2. CDR3 length: 16 amino acids. Trimming took 1 base from V and 5 from J; bases not matched to a gene: 9. Germline lookup yields CDR1 SNHLY and CDR2 FYNNEI. CDR3 amino acids: CASSEDVAGGYETQYF. The CDR3 coding sequence is TGTGCCAGCAGTGAAGATGTGGCGGGGGGTTATGAGACCCAGTACTTC. The full variable domain, rest sourced from reference TRBV2 and TRBJ2-5, is EPEVTQTPSHQVTQMGQEVILRCVPISNHLYFYWYRQILGQKVEFLVSFYNNEISEKSEIFDDQFSVERPDGSNFTLKIRSTKLEDSAMYFCASSEDVAGGYETQYFGPGTRLLVL.

This clone was picked up many times. The J gene is TRBJ1-1, the V gene TRBV20-1; 8 nucleotides match TRBD1. This CDR3 region has 16 residues. V lost 2 bases to trimming and J lost 7 bases; unmatched junction nucleotides: 15. CDR1 DFQATT and CDR2 SNEGSKA come from the germline V gene (reference sequence). CDR3 region: CSARKRTGTRGIEAFF. The CDR3 DNA sequence: TGCAGTGCTAGAAAACGGACAGGGACTAGGGGGATTGAAGCTTTCTTT.

This clone was detected many times. This rearrangement joins TRBV5-1 to TRBJ2-1; 7 bases are a match to TRBD2. The CDR3 covers 13 residues. Germline V gives CDR1 SGHRS, CDR2 YFSETQ. Germline trimming cut 0 bases from V and 15 bases from J; bases unmatched to any gene: 9. In DNA, the CDR3 is TGCGCCAGCAGCTTGGATGGGGGAGGGAGTCCGTTCTTC. This translates into CASSLDGGGSPFF.

This clone was seen ten or more times. The chain uses TRBV5-1 and TRBJ2-6, with D tentatively TRBD1 or TRBD2 (7 bases each). CDR1 is SGHRS, CDR2 YFSETQ, per germline. Deletions cut 3 bases from V and 4 bases from J, with 26 bases between. The CDR3 has 20 residues. The CDR3 sequence: CASSSKGAGEGATGANVLTF. The CDR3, as DNA: TGCGCCAGCAGCTCCAAGGGTGCGGGGGAGGGGGCAACCGGGGCCAACGTCCTGACTTTC. Full variable domain (outside the CDR3, taken from reference TRBV5-1 and TRBJ2-6): KAGVTQTPRYLIKTRGQQVTLSCSPISGHRSVSWYQQTPGQGLQFLFEYFSETQRNKGNFPGRFSGRQFSNSRSEMNVSTLELGDSALYLCASSSKGAGEGATGANVLTFGAGSRLTVL.

A few counts support this clone. V gene TRBV2 combines with J gene TRBJ2-5; TRBD1 agrees at 8 bases. This CDR3 region has 15 residues. Unmatched junction bases numbered 8, after V lost 7 bases and J lost 1 base. Germline V lookup: CDR1 SNHLY, CDR2 FYNNEI. DNA for the CDR3: TGTGCCAGCATGAGACAGGGGACTCCCCAAGAGACCCAGTACTTC. Encoded protein: CASMRQGTPQETQYF.

Turning to this clone: Since a much larger clone is just one base distant, this may be a read error. The chain uses TRBV9 and TRBJ2-3, with D unresolved. The V gene's germline CDR1 is SGDLS and CDR2 YYNGEE. V was cut by 6 bases and J by 5 bases, with 7 bases left in between. This CDR3 has 11 amino acids. The CDR3 sequence: CASIAGDTQYF. The CDR3 DNA sequence: TGTGCCAGCATCGCCGGAGATACGCAGTATTTT.

At least ten counts were recorded for this clone. V usage is TRBV4-1 and J usage is TRBJ2-7, with D maybe TRBD2 (6 bases). The CDR3 is 17 amino acids. CDR1 and CDR2 from the germline V gene are MGHRA and YSYEKL. Trimming left V 0 bases short and J 1 base short, with 16 bases between. CDR3 nucleotide sequence: TGCGCCAGCAGCCAAGAGGCGGGAAGCGGATTTTCCTACGAGCAGTACTTC. This codes for CASSQEAGSGFSYEQYF.

In its sample, this clone was seen many times. This rearrangement joins TRBV9 to TRBJ2-1, with 13 bases identical to TRBD2. V trimming: 3 bases; J trimming: 7 bases; junction bases outside the gene matches: 7. Germline loops: CDR1 SGDLS, CDR2 YYNGEE. This CDR3 has 16 residues. CDR3 protein: CASSDYRLAGGNEQFF. The CDR3 DNA sequence: TGTGCCAGCAGCGACTACCGACTAGCGGGAGGTAATGAGCAGTTCTTC.

At least ten counts were recorded for this clone. The chain combines TRBV5-1 with TRBJ2-3; TRBD1 is a possible D gene (6 bases). V gave up 4 bases and J gave up 7 bases, with 19 bases separating them. Germline CDR1 is SGHRS and CDR2 is YFSETQ. This CDR3 has 15 amino acids. CDR3 in amino acids: CASSNGLGQGNTQYF. Here the CDR3 DNA reads TGCGCCAGCAGCAACGGGTTGGGCCAGGGGAATACGCAGTATTTT.